This TCR beta chain is drawn from a study of blood T cell repertoires in COVID-19. Study-wide background: The samples span acute and convalescent COVID-19 from the United States, Italy and Spain. T cells, B-cell-depleted T cells, or PBMCs supplied cDNA or gDNA.

There are a few counts of this clone. Patients in Seattle were enrolled during active infection, then followed longitudinally. Original data processing: Quantification of nucleated cells was approximated via reference gene primer amplification. Assay: immunoSEQ multiplex PCR; the TCRdb copy retains only in-frame clones and omits some. Clone size and the V and J calls come from that table; the DNA yielded D and trimming. The repertoire includes under 150,000 clones, around 85% of them detected once, and 5% to 6% sits in the top ten. The ends were cut back, 2 bases at V and 4 bases at J, with 11 bases in the middle. The CDR3 totals 14 residues. CDR1 and CDR2 from the germline V gene are SGHTA and FQGTGA.

This sequence joins TRBV7-3 and TRBJ1-2; D is perhaps TRBD1 (5 bases). This TCR came from a woman aged 60-70 years with COVID-19, enrolled during active disease. The sequencing input was peripheral blood. The CDR3 DNA is TGTGCCAGCAGCTTATATGGGGCAGGCTATGGCTACACCTTC. It encodes CASSLYGAGYGYTF.